Below are 21 T cell receptor beta chains sequenced from a single sample in a study of shared clonotypes between healthy human individuals. Sequencing used immunoSEQ multiplex PCR; TCRdb keeps in-frame clones, though not all of them. The repertoire holds under 750,000 clones, with approximately 77% as singletons. The sequencing input was memory CD4+ T cells sorted from blood. Subset specified: CD45RA-negative fraction. The receptors derive from a woman aged 30 to 39 in good health.

The chain is built from TRBV6-6 and TRBJ2-3; 9 positions match TRBD2. This CDR3 comprises 13 residues. V was clipped by 11 bases and J by 1 base; unmatched bases: 4. Germline V gene sequence: CDR1 MNHNY, CDR2 SVGAGI (reference sequence). The DNA of the CDR3 is TGTGCCTCCAGCGGGAGGCGCACAGATACGCAGTATTTT. It translates to CASSGRRTDTQYF.

The chain recombines TRBV28 with TRBJ1-3; no clear D. The length of the CDR3 is 13 residues. Germline CDR1 reads MDHEN; CDR2 reads SYDVKM. V was clipped by 5 bases and J by 4 bases, with 9 bases between them. The CDR3 DNA follows: TGTGCCAGCAGTCGGGCAGCAGGAAACACCATATATTTT. This sequence encodes CASSRAAGNTIYF.

The chain uses TRBV27 and TRBJ2-7, with D perhaps TRBD2 (6 bases). The CDR3 is 13 amino acids. The germline gives CDR1 MNHEY, CDR2 SMNVEV (reference sequence). Trimming took off 6 bases at V and 1 base at J, with 10 bases between the two ends. CDR3 loop: CASRAGTSYEQYF. In DNA form, the CDR3 reads TGTGCCAGCAGGGCCGGGACTTCCTACGAGCAGTACTTC.

This clone was seen a single time. The same CDR3 arises from other DNA sequences in this sample as well. CDR3 bases: TGTGCCAGCAGCTTGGATAATGAGCAGTTCTTC. This codes for CASSLDNEQFF. The rearrangement uses TRBV11-2 and TRBJ2-1, with D uncertain. Germline loops: CDR1 SGHAT, CDR2 FQNNGV. The V gene lost 3 bases and the J gene lost 7 bases, with 4 bases spanning the gap. The CDR3 is made up of 11 amino acids. The full variable domain, in which reference TRBV11-2 and TRBJ2-1 provide the parts outside the CDR3, is EAGVAQSPRYKIIEKRQSVAFWCNPISGHATLYWYQQILGQGPKLLIQFQNNGVVDDSQLPKDRFSAERLKGVDSTLKIQPAKLEDSAVYLCASSLDNEQFFGPGTRLTVL.

The rearrangement uses TRBV7-9 and TRBJ2-2, with D tentatively TRBD2 (6 bases). Germline-derived CDR1 and CDR2 are SEHNR and FQNEAQ (reference sequence). The CDR3 runs to 15 residues. V gave up 3 bases and J gave up 6 bases, with 14 bases separating them. The CDR3 reads CASSLGLKGSGELFF. CDR3 nucleotide sequence: TGTGCCAGCAGCTTGGGACTGAAAGGGTCCGGGGAGCTGTTTTTT.

This clone was observed once. This chain joins TRBV27 and TRBJ2-5, with D tentatively TRBD1 (6 bases). TRBJ2-7 explains the end of the DNA better; the J call may be wrong. Germline V gene sequence: CDR1 MNHEY, CDR2 SMNVEV (reference sequence). The length of the CDR3 is 13 residues. The CDR3 DNA reads as TGTGCCAGCAGTAAACAGGGCCACTACGAGCAGTACTTC. Its translation: CASSKQGHYEQYF.

V usage is TRBV28 and J usage is TRBJ1-2; tentatively, D is TRBD1 (6 bases). The CDR3 consists of 11 residues. Trimming left V 8 bases short and J 8 bases short, with 12 bases between. Germline V gene sequence: CDR1 MDHEN, CDR2 SYDVKM. The CDR3 protein is CASGGLQGYTF. As DNA, the CDR3 is TGTGCCAGCGGGGGCCTTCAGGGCTACACCTTC.

The genes are TRBV29-1 and TRBJ2-7, with 8 nucleotides matching TRBD1. The V and J ends lost 6 bases and 0 bases, in that order; junction bases with no gene match: 7. Germline values: CDR1 SQVTM, CDR2 ANQGSEA. This CDR3 has 14 residues. The DNA of the CDR3 is TGCAGCGTCGGGACAGGCCTTAGCTCCTACGAGCAGTACTTC. Its translation: CSVGTGLSSYEQYF.

This clone was found a few times. Other DNA sequences from this sample encode an identical CDR3 as well. The rearrangement uses TRBV7-9 and TRBJ1-1; a possible D gene is TRBD1 (5 bases). The CDR3 is made up of 13 amino acids. V dropped 5 bases and J dropped 1 base, with 8 bases sitting between them. Germline CDR1 and CDR2: SEHNR and FQNEAQ (reference sequence). The CDR3 DNA reads as TGTGCCAGCAGCCCCACAGGGAACACTGAAGCTTTCTTT. It yields the protein CASSPTGNTEAFF.

The chain combines TRBV5-1 with TRBJ2-1; no firm D call. Deletions cut 0 bases from V and 7 bases from J, with 8 bases between. Germline assignment: CDR1 SGHRS and CDR2 YFSETQ. This CDR3 is built from 13 residues. The CDR3 spells CASSLASRNEQFF. CDR3 sequence (DNA): TGCGCCAGCAGCTTGGCCTCTCGGAATGAGCAGTTCTTC. The full variable domain, in which reference TRBV5-1 and TRBJ2-1 provide the parts outside the CDR3, is KAGVTQTPRYLIKTRGQQVTLSCSPISGHRSVSWYQQTPGQGLQFLFEYFSETQRNKGNFPGRFSGRQFSNSRSEMNVSTLELGDSALYLCASSLASRNEQFFGPGTRLTVL.

The gene calls are TRBV4-1 and TRBJ2-3; 10 nucleotides match TRBD2. V shed 1 base and J 0 bases; nucleotides not matched to a gene: 4. The CDR3 loop spans 17 amino acids. Looked up from germline, CDR1 is MGHRA and CDR2 is YSYEKL. CDR3 loop: CASSQGLTSGSTDTQYF. DNA of the CDR3: TGCGCCAGCAGCCAAGGACTGACTAGCGGGAGCACAGATACGCAGTATTTT.

This clone was seen many times. The chain recombines TRBV2 with TRBJ1-5, with 10 bases identical to TRBD1. The CDR3 covers 15 residues. V lost 4 bases and J lost 9; bases outside the gene matches: 9. Germline V lookup: CDR1 SNHLY, CDR2 FYNNEI. The DNA for the CDR3 is TGTGCCAGCAGTGCAGAGGGACAGGGGCAATCGCCCCAGCATTTT. Encoded protein: CASSAEGQGQSPQHF.

Turning to this clone: At the DNA level, this CDR3 is encoded by other sequences in the same sample as well. This chain links TRBV7-9 with TRBJ2-1, with 15 bases matching TRBD2. The V segment lost 1 base and the J segment 4 bases; nucleotides outside the gene matches: 5. Germline CDR1 is SEHNR and CDR2 is FQNEAQ (reference sequence). The CDR3 is made up of 18 amino acids. The CDR3 nucleotides read TGTGCCAGCAGCTTAGAGGGGACTAGCGGGAGGTTTTACAATGAGCAGTTCTTC. Translating gives CASSLEGTSGRFYNEQFF.

The count of this clone is one. Here the CDR3 reads CASSQVAGDPSYEQYF. Here the CDR3 DNA reads TGTGCCAGCAGCCAGGTAGCGGGTGATCCCTCCTACGAGCAGTACTTC. The chain recombines TRBV4-2 with TRBJ2-5; 7 nucleotides match TRBD2. The DNA end lines up better with TRBJ2-7; the J call may be wrong. Per the germline V gene, CDR1 is LGHNA and CDR2 is YNFKEQ. The CDR3 has 16 amino acids.

In DNA, the CDR3 is TGTGCCAGCAGTGCCGGGACAGGGGTTTTTTACGAGCAGTACTTC. Translation: CASSAGTGVFYEQYF. V is TRBV28 and J is TRBJ2-7; the match to TRBD1 covers 10 bases. V dropped 5 bases and J dropped 4; count of bases not matched to a gene: 8. The CDR3 has 15 residues. CDR1 and CDR2 from the germline V gene are MDHEN and SYDVKM.

The rearrangement joins TRBV6-6 to TRBJ2-7; 10 nucleotides agree with TRBD2. This CDR3 contains 16 residues. The germline V gene encodes CDR1 MNHNY and CDR2 SVGAGI (reference sequence). The junction had 10 bases not matched to a gene; V was cut back by 6 bases and J by 2 bases. The CDR3: CASSPPGLAVPYEQYF. CDR3 sequence (DNA): TGTGCCAGCAGCCCCCCCGGACTAGCGGTTCCCTACGAGCAGTACTTC.

The chain uses TRBV20-1 and TRBJ2-7; no clear D. Germline CDR1 is DFQATT and CDR2 is SNEGSKA (reference sequence). This CDR3 contains 10 residues. V lost 6 bases, J lost 7 bases, and 10 bases lay in between. Written as DNA, the CDR3 is TGCAGTGCCCTGGCCGGAGAGCAGTACTTC. This sequence encodes CSALAGEQYF.

The chain employs TRBV13 and TRBJ2-7; the D gene is possibly TRBD2 (6 bases). The CDR3 runs to 13 residues. CDR1 and CDR2 from the germline V gene are PRHDT and FYEKMQ (reference sequence). Trimming stripped 4 bases from V and 1 base from J, with 8 bases between. The DNA for the CDR3 is TGTGCCAGCAGCTCCCGGGGGTCCTACGAGCAGTACTTC. This translates into CASSSRGSYEQYF.

This clone was found many times. This chain joins TRBV6-5 and TRBJ2-7, with D tentatively TRBD1 (5 bases). The CDR3 is 14 residues long. CDR1 and CDR2 from the germline V gene are MNHEY and SVGAGI. V was pared by 4 bases and J by 6 bases, with 16 bases between. For the CDR3, the DNA is TGTGCCAGCAGTTCATCCCCAGGGTTTCGCGAGCAGTACTTC. Translation: CASSSSPGFREQYF.

In this sample, this clone turned up a few times. The rearrangement uses TRBV28 and TRBJ2-7; perhaps D is TRBD1 or TRBD2 (5 bases each). CDR1 and CDR2 (germline): MDHEN, SYDVKM. The CDR3 has 11 amino acids. V lost 8 bases and J lost 4, with 9 bases in between. CDR3 sequence (DNA): TGTGCCAGCGGGACCCTTTACGAGCAGTACTTC. This sequence encodes CASGTLYEQYF.

DNA of the CDR3: TGTGCCAGCTCACCAATACAGGGGACGGTGGCCAAAAACATTCAGTACTTC. It specifies CASSPIQGTVAKNIQYF. The rearrangement links TRBV18 to TRBJ2-4; 7 bases are a match to TRBD1. Trimming at V came to 2 bases and at J to 1 base, leaving 8 bases not matched to a gene. The CDR3 contains 17 residues. The germline V gene has CDR1 KGHSH and CDR2 LQKENI.